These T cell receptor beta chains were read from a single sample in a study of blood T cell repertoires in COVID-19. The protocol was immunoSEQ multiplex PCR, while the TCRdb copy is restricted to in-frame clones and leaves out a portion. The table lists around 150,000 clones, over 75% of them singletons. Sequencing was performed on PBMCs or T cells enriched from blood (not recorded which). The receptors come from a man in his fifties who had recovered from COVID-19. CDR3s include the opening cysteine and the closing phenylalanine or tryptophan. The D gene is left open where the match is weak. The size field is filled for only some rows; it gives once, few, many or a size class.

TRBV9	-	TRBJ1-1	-	TGTGCCAGCAGCCCTCGGGAAGGGTGGGCCACTGAAGCTTTCTTT	CASSPREGWATEAFF
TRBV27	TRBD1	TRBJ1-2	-	TGTGCCAGCAGTTTTAACAGGGGAATTCATGGCTACACCTTC	CASSFNRGIHGYTF
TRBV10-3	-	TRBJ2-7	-	TGTGCCATCAGTTACGAGTACGAGCAGTACTTC	CAISYEYEQYF
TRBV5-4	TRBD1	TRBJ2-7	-	TGTGCCAGCAGCTTGGGGACAGGTCGGTTATACGAGCAGTACTTC	CASSLGTGRLYEQYF
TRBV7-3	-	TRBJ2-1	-	TGTGCCAGCAGCTTCGGACAATACAATGAGCAGTTCTTC	CASSFGQYNEQFF
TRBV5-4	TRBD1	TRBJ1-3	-	TGTGCCAGCAGCTTGTCAGGGGGCACTGGAAACACCATATATTTT	CASSLSGGTGNTIYF
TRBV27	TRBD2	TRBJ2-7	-	TGTGCCAGCAGTTTATGGCGGGGGAACGAGCAGTACTTC	CASSLWRGNEQYF
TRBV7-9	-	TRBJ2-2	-	TGTGCCAGCAGCTCATCTCCGGGGACCGGGGAGCTGTTTTTT	CASSSSPGTGELFF
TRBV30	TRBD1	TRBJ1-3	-	TGTGCCTGGAGTGTCGGACAGGGCGGAAACACCATATATTTT	CAWSVGQGGNTIYF
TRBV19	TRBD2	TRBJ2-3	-	TGTGCCAGTACCCCCGGGACTAGCGTTCATACGCAGTATTTT	CASTPGTSVHTQYF
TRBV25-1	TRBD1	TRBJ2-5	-	TGTGCCACCTTAACAGGGGGCGCCGAGACCCAGTACTTC	CATLTGGAETQYF
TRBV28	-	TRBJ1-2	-	TGTGCCAGCAGCCTAACAGCATTCTATGGCTACACCTTC	CASSLTAFYGYTF
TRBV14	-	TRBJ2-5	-	TGTGCCAGCAGCTATGGAGGTTTGGAGACCCAGTACTTC	CASSYGGLETQYF
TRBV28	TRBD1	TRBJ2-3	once	TGTGCCAGCAGCGGCCGGGGACAGGGATCAGATACGCAGTATTTT	CASSGRGQGSDTQYF
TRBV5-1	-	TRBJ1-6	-	TGCGCCAGCAGCTTGGGACAGGAGAATTCACCCCTCCACTTT	CASSLGQENSPLHF
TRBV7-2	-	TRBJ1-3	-	TGTGCCAGCAGCTTAACGGGGGGGCTCGCTGGAAACACCATATATTTT	CASSLTGGLAGNTIYF
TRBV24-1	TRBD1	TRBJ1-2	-	TGTGCCACCAGGGGGACAGGGCCTGACTATGGCTACACCTTC	CATRGTGPDYGYTF
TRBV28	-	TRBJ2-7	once	TGTGCCAGCAGTTTAGAAGGGGGAAGCGAGCAGTACTTC	CASSLEGGSEQYF
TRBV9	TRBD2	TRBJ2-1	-	TGTGCCAGCAGCGTACTAGCGGGGGGACAGTTCTTC	CASSVLAGGQFF
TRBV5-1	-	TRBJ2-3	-	TGCGCCAGCAGCTTTGACAGGAGCACAGATACGCAGTATTTT	CASSFDRSTDTQYF
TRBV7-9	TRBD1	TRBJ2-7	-	TGTGCCAGCAGCTTTCCGGGACAGGGAGACTCCTACGAGCAGTACTTC	CASSFPGQGDSYEQYF
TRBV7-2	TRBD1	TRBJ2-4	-	TGTGCCAGCGGACAGGGGGACATTCAGTACTTC	CASGQGDIQYF
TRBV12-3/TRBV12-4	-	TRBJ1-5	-	TGTGCCAGCAGTTTGGGCGGGGCTCAGCCCCAGCATTTT	CASSLGGAQPQHF
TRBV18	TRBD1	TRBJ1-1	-	TGTGCCAGCTCAGCAACCGCCGGGACAGGGCGAAGGAACACTGAAGCTTTCTTT	CASSATAGTGRRNTEAFF
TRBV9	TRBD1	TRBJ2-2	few	TGTGCCAGCACCCTCGCCGGGACAGGGCCCACCGGGGAGCTGTTTTTT	CASTLAGTGPTGELFF
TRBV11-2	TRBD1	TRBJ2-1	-	TGTGCCAGCAGCGAAAACAGGGGGCGAGGCAATGAGCAGTTCTTC	CASSENRGRGNEQFF
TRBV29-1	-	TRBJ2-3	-	TGCAGCGTTGATCCCTCGGCAGATACGCAGTATTTT	CSVDPSADTQYF
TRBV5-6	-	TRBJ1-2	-	TGTGCCAGCAGCACCATTACAGGGACCGGCTACACCTTC	CASSTITGTGYTF
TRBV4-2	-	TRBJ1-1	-	TGTGCCAGCAGCCCCCGAATAGGGGGGAACACTGAAGCTTTCTTT	CASSPRIGGNTEAFF
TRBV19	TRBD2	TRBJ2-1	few	TGTGCCAGTACCCCTCCCGGGACTAGCGGGAGTAGGGAGCAGTTCTTC	CASTPPGTSGSREQFF
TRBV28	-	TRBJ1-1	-	TGTGCCAGCAGTACCGAGACAGCGTCCGAAGCTTTCTTT	CASSTETASEAFF
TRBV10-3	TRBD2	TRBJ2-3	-	TGTGCCATCAGAGCCGGGACTAGCGGGAGCAGCACAGATACGCAGTATTTT	CAIRAGTSGSSTDTQYF
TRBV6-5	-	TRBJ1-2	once	TGTGCCAGCAGTTACACCCGAGCTAACTATGGCTACACCTTC	CASSYTRANYGYTF
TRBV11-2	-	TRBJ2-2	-	TGTGCCAGCAGCTTAGGATTCAGAAAGGAGCTGTTTTTT	CASSLGFRKELFF
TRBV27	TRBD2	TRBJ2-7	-	TGTGCCAGCAAGTTAACGAAGCCTCTAGCGGGAGGGCACGAGCAGTACTTC	CASKLTKPLAGGHEQYF
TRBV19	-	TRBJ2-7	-	TGTGCCCTAATCGGGTCGGGAGGGACAGGGACCTACGAGCAGTACTTC	CALIGSGGTGTYEQYF
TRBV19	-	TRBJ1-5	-	TGTGCCAGTAGTATAGTAACGGGAAATAGCAATCAGCCCCAGCATTTT	CASSIVTGNSNQPQHF
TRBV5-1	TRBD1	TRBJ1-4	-	TGCGCCAGCAGCTTGCAGGGACAGGTTAATGAAAAACTGTTTTTT	CASSLQGQVNEKLFF
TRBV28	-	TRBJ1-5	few	TGTGCCAGCAGTTTAATCTTCAGGGGTGGTCAGCCCCAGCATTTT	CASSLIFRGGQPQHF
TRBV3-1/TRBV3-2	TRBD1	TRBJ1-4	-	TGTGCCAGCAGCCCAGACAGGGCTGAAAAACTGTTTTTT	CASSPDRAEKLFF
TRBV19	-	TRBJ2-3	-	TGTGCCAGTAGTATCCCCGGGGGCACAGATACGCAGTATTTT	CASSIPGGTDTQYF
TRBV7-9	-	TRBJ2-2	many	TGTGCCAGCAGCAACGGACAAGAAGGTCGGACCGGGGAGCTGTTTTTT	CASSNGQEGRTGELFF
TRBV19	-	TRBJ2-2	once	TGTGCCAGTAGTATAGCCCGCGGTCACACCGGGGAGCTGTTTTTT	CASSIARGHTGELFF
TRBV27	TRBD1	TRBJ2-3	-	TGTGCCAGCAGTTTAGGGTATGGCCGGACAGGAGAGTCAGATACGCAGTATTTT	CASSLGYGRTGESDTQYF
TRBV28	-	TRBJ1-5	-	TGTGCCTTACTATCGGGACGCGGGAGGAATCAGCCCCAGCATTTT	CALLSGRGRNQPQHF
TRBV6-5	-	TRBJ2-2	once	TGTGCCAGCAGTTCCGATTCAGGGTATACCGGGGAGCTGTTTTTT	CASSSDSGYTGELFF
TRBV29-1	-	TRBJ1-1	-	TGCAGCGTCAGCTCCATACGCTCAGGTACCGAAGCTTTCTTT	CSVSSIRSGTEAFF